This entry lists 30 T cell receptor beta chains sequenced from one sample in a study of blood T cell repertoires in COVID-19. Some clones are missing from TCRdb's copy, which holds only in-frame ones; the method was immunoSEQ multiplex PCR. Of 70,000 or so clones detected, over 80% appear once; the ten largest clones hold around 19%. Sequenced material: peripheral blood. These receptors originate from a human donor in a cohort sampled during active COVID-19.

Only one count was recorded for this clone. V usage is TRBV13 and J usage is TRBJ2-1, with 8 bases lining up with TRBD2. J was trimmed by 8 bases and V by 5 bases; bases with no gene match: 5. The CDR3 totals 13 residues. Germline CDR1 is PRHDT and CDR2 is FYEKMQ (reference sequence). The CDR3: CASSKGLGYEQFF. CDR3 nucleotides: TGTGCCAGCAGCAAGGGACTAGGCTATGAGCAGTTCTTC. Variable domain in full (rest from reference TRBV13 and TRBJ2-1): AAGVIQSPRHLIKEKRETATLKCYPIPRHDTVYWYQQGPGQDPQFLISFYEKMQSDKGSIPDRFSAQQFSDYHSELNMSSLELGDSALYFCASSKGLGYEQFFGPGTRLTVL.

The chain carries TRBV4-2 and TRBJ2-7; the match to TRBD2 covers 8 bases. CDR3 length: 15 residues. CDR1 and CDR2 (germline): LGHNA, YNFKEQ. V lost 0 bases, J lost 9 bases, and 10 bases stayed unmatched. CDR3 bases: TGTGCCAGCAGCCAAGATCGGACGGGGGGGCTTTGGCAGTACTTC. The encoded protein is CASSQDRTGGLWQYF.

This chain links TRBV21-1 with TRBJ1-2; TRBD1 was called by the table and not checked on the DNA. TRBV21-1 is a pseudogene. The CDR3 contains 14 residues. The CDR3 region has the DNA TGTGCCAGCAGCTCCTTGACCGACAGCTATGGCTACACCTTC. Translation gives CASSSLTDSYGYTF.

The genes are TRBV27 and TRBJ1-1; 8 bases are shared with TRBD1. Trimming removed 0 bases from V and 3 bases from J; junction bases left unmatched: 0. CDR1 and CDR2 (germline): MNHEY, SMNVEV (reference sequence). The CDR3 is 14 amino acids. CDR3 DNA: TGTGCCAGCAGTTTATCGGACAGGGACACTGAAGCTTTCTTT. Translated, it gives CASSLSDRDTEAFF.

This clone has a handful of counts. This sequence joins TRBV5-1 and TRBJ2-1, with 8 bases identical to TRBD2. The CDR3 length is 18 residues. Losses at the gene ends were 5 bases for V and 8 bases for J; bases not matched to a gene: 21. The germline V gene encodes CDR1 SGHRS and CDR2 YFSETQ. CDR3 nucleotide sequence: TGCGCCAGCAGTCAGTCTCTTATTGGGACTAGGTCTTCCGATGAGCAGTTCTTC. The encoded protein is CASSQSLIGTRSSDEQFF.

The chain combines TRBV30 with TRBJ1-1; 9 nucleotides match TRBD1. V lost 3 bases, J lost 7 bases, and 3 bases stayed unmatched. Germline loops: CDR1 GTSNPN, CDR2 SVGIG (reference sequence). The CDR3 runs 12 residues. The CDR3 loop reads CAWRRGQGEAFF. The DNA for the CDR3 is TGTGCCTGGAGAAGGGGACAGGGTGAAGCTTTCTTT.

This CDR3 reads CASSSTLQAQYF. CDR3 DNA sequence: TGTGCCAGCAGCTCAACCCTCCAGGCCCAGTACTTC. The chain links TRBV7-9 to TRBJ2-5; no firm D call. The V end lost 4 bases, the J end lost 9 bases, and 12 bases lay between the germline ends. The CDR3 has 12 amino acids. The germline V gene has CDR1 SEHNR and CDR2 FQNEAQ (reference sequence).

The chain carries TRBV13 and TRBJ2-7; TRBD1 is a possible D gene (6 bases). Germline V gives CDR1 PRHDT, CDR2 FYEKMQ (reference sequence). V was clipped by 5 bases and J by 5 bases, with 16 bases between them. CDR3 length: 14 residues. This CDR3 is CASSPSQGFHEQYF. The CDR3 DNA follows: TGTGCCAGCAGCCCGTCCCAGGGGTTCCACGAGCAGTACTTC.

The chain links TRBV3-1 (or the pseudogene TRBV3-2) to TRBJ2-7, with 8 bases that match TRBD1. The CDR3 has 12 amino acids. In germline, CDR1 is LGHDT, CDR2 YNNKEL (reference sequence). Trimming took 8 bases from V and 2 from J; bases not matched to a gene: 2. CDR3 protein: CASADRAYEQYF. CDR3 DNA: TGTGCCAGCGCGGACAGGGCCTACGAGCAGTACTTC.

This clone was detected a few times. This rearrangement joins TRBV2 to TRBJ1-1; 8 bases map to TRBD1. The V and J ends lost 8 bases and 5 bases, in that order; junction bases with no gene match: 16. Germline V gene sequence: CDR1 SNHLY, CDR2 FYNNEI. CDR3 size: 16 residues. CDR3: CASGDRTGNPVTEAFF. The CDR3 nucleotides read TGTGCCAGCGGGGACCGGACAGGGAATCCGGTAACTGAAGCTTTCTTT.

This rearrangement joins TRBV25-1 to TRBJ1-3; unclear D gene. The ends were cut back, 3 bases at V and 1 base at J, with 7 bases in the middle. The CDR3 contains 14 residues. CDR1 MGHDK and CDR2 SYGVNS come from the germline V gene. CDR3 in amino acids: CASSDSWSGNTIYF. The CDR3 DNA follows: TGTGCCAGCAGTGACAGTTGGTCTGGAAACACCATATATTTT.

The chain couples TRBV21-1 to TRBJ1-5; the DNA was not compared with TRBD1, the D call given in the table. TRBV21-1 counts as a pseudogene. The CDR3 consists of 17 residues. DNA for the CDR3: TGTGCCAGCAGCAAAGCACCCCGGGACAGAGAGAGTCAGCCCCAGCATTTT. Translation: CASSKAPRDRESQPQHF.

This rearrangement joins TRBV30 to TRBJ1-6; TRBD1 matches 9 bases. The CDR3 is 14 amino acids. V lost 4 bases and J lost 7; bases outside the gene matches: 5. Germline lookup yields CDR1 GTSNPN and CDR2 SVGIG (reference sequence). Here the CDR3 reads CAWTMDRGNSPLHF. CDR3 in DNA: TGTGCCTGGACTATGGACAGGGGCAATTCACCCCTCCACTTT. Filled out from reference TRBV30 and TRBJ1-6, the complete variable domain reads SQTIHQWPATLVQPVGSPLSLECTVEGTSNPNLYWYRQAAGRGLQLLFYSVGIGQISSEVPQNLSASRPQDRQFILSSKKLLLSDSGFYLCAWTMDRGNSPLHFGNGTRLTVT.

V usage is TRBV5-4 and J usage is TRBJ2-3, with a possible D match to TRBD2 (6 bases). V was cut by 1 base and J by 2 bases, with 11 bases left in between. CDR3 length: 15 residues. Germline lookup yields CDR1 SGHNT and CDR2 YYREEE (reference sequence). The CDR3: CASSLKSGYTDTQYF. For the CDR3, the DNA is TGTGCCAGCAGCTTGAAAAGCGGGTACACAGATACGCAGTATTTT. The full variable domain, its missing parts supplied by reference TRBV5-4 and TRBJ2-3, is ETGVTQSPTHLIKTRGQQVTLRCSSQSGHNTVSWYQQALGQGPQFIFQYYREEENGRGNFPPRFSGLQFPNYSSELNVNALELDDSALYLCASSLKSGYTDTQYFGPGTRLTVL.

The chain couples TRBV4-3 to TRBJ2-7; D is ambiguous. Per the germline V gene, CDR1 is LGHNA and CDR2 is YSLEER. There are 13 residues in the CDR3. V shed 0 bases and J shed 5 bases, with 8 bases lying between them. CDR3 sequence (DNA): TGCGCCAGCAGCCAAGATTCGCGTGACGAGCAGTACTTC. Translation: CASSQDSRDEQYF.

The chain combines TRBV2 with TRBJ2-1; 7 positions agree with TRBD2. The CDR3 length is 15 residues. Germline-derived CDR1 and CDR2 are SNHLY and FYNNEI. The junction had 5 bases not matched to a gene; V was cut back by 6 bases and J by 0 bases. This CDR3 reads CASRGRESSYNEQFF. In DNA form, the CDR3 reads TGTGCCAGCAGAGGGAGGGAAAGCTCCTACAATGAGCAGTTCTTC.

The genes are TRBV2 and TRBJ1-4; 8 bases are shared with TRBD1. The germline V gene encodes CDR1 SNHLY and CDR2 FYNNEI. This CDR3 is 12 amino acids long. The V gene end was trimmed by 10 bases and the J gene end by 8 bases; junction bases not matched to a gene: 6. The CDR3 is CATGQGGEKLFF. Written as DNA, the CDR3 is TGTGCCACAGGACAGGGAGGCGAAAAACTGTTTTTT.

V usage is TRBV4-1 and J usage is TRBJ2-7; no definite D call. The germline gives CDR1 MGHRA, CDR2 YSYEKL. This CDR3 has 13 residues. Deletions cut 4 bases from V and 3 bases from J, with 10 bases between. Written as DNA, the CDR3 is TGCGCCAGCAGCCCCGAGATATACTACGAGCAGTACTTC. This sequence encodes CASSPEIYYEQYF.

The gene calls are TRBV5-6 and TRBJ1-2; no definite D call. Germline V CDR1 and CDR2: SGHDT, YYEEEE. There are 12 residues in the CDR3. V lost 1 base and J 6 bases, leaving 7 bases between the germline ends. The CDR3 is CASSLYGDGYTF. Here the CDR3 DNA reads TGTGCCAGCAGCTTGTACGGGGATGGCTACACCTTC.

The chain recombines TRBV2 with TRBJ2-7, with D uncertain. Germline values: CDR1 SNHLY, CDR2 FYNNEI. This CDR3 spans 17 amino acids. The V end lost 3 bases, the J end lost 2 bases, and 20 bases lay between the germline ends. The CDR3 DNA reads TGTGCCAGCAGTGATACCCTCAGTTCTCCATTCCCCTACGAGCAGTACTTC. Protein sequence: CASSDTLSSPFPYEQYF. Full variable domain (outside the CDR3, taken from reference TRBV2 and TRBJ2-7): EPEVTQTPSHQVTQMGQEVILRCVPISNHLYFYWYRQILGQKVEFLVSFYNNEISEKSEIFDDQFSVERPDGSNFTLKIRSTKLEDSAMYFCASSDTLSSPFPYEQYFGPGTRLTVT.

The chain recombines TRBV27 with TRBJ2-3; possibly TRBD2 for D (7 bases). The CDR3 consists of 15 residues. V gave up 6 bases and J gave up 4 bases, with 17 bases separating them. Germline lookup yields CDR1 MNHEY and CDR2 SMNVEV (reference sequence). The CDR3 sequence is CASRPGGFGSDTQYF. The DNA for the CDR3 is TGTGCCAGCAGGCCGGGGGGCTTTGGATCAGATACGCAGTATTTT.

The chain has TRBV5-1 and TRBJ2-7, with D perhaps TRBD2 (6 bases). This CDR3 is built from 15 residues. From germline, CDR1 is SGHRS and CDR2 YFSETQ. V shed 2 bases and J shed 5 bases, with 17 bases lying between them. The CDR3 nucleotides read TGCGCCAGCAGCTTAGGGGAAGGAGGGTTCGACGAGCAGTACTTC. It translates to CASSLGEGGFDEQYF. The full variable domain, rest sourced from reference TRBV5-1 and TRBJ2-7, is KAGVTQTPRYLIKTRGQQVTLSCSPISGHRSVSWYQQTPGQGLQFLFEYFSETQRNKGNFPGRFSGRQFSNSRSEMNVSTLELGDSALYLCASSLGEGGFDEQYFGPGTRLTVT.

The V and J genes are TRBV5-1 and TRBJ2-1; TRBD1 agrees at 10 bases. The CDR3 covers 15 residues. V was clipped by 0 bases and J by 4 bases; unmatched bases: 1. CDR1 is SGHRS, CDR2 YFSETQ, per germline. The CDR3 sequence: CASSLGQGAYNEQFF. As DNA, the CDR3 is TGCGCCAGCAGCTTGGGACAGGGGGCTTACAATGAGCAGTTCTTC.

The CDR3 is CSAKGGDFGYGYTF. Here the CDR3 DNA reads TGCAGCGCCAAAGGGGGGGATTTCGGCTATGGCTACACCTTC. The chain uses TRBV29-1 and TRBJ1-2, with a possible D match to TRBD1 (6 bases). CDR1 SQVTM and CDR2 ANQGSEA come from the germline V gene. Trimming took off 7 bases at V and 4 bases at J, with 19 bases between the two ends. The CDR3 runs 14 residues.

The V gene is TRBV7-2, the J gene TRBJ2-7; 7 positions agree with TRBD1. J was trimmed by 1 base and V by 1 base; bases with no gene match: 1. This CDR3 has 14 residues. Germline lookup yields CDR1 SGHTA and CDR2 FQGNSA. CDR3 in amino acids: CASSLGTGSYEQYF. The CDR3 DNA reads as TGTGCCAGCAGCTTAGGGACAGGTTCCTACGAGCAGTACTTC.

The CDR3 here is CASSRQYSYEQYF. As DNA, the CDR3 is TGTGCCAGCAGCCGACAGTACTCCTACGAGCAGTACTTC. The V gene is TRBV7-6, the J gene TRBJ2-7, with D maybe TRBD1 (5 bases). Per the germline V gene, CDR1 is SGHVS and CDR2 is FNYEAQ. Deletions cut 5 bases from V and 0 bases from J, with 8 bases between. The CDR3 spans 13 residues.

V and J are TRBV23-1 and TRBJ2-7; 8 bases agree with TRBD1. TRBV23-1 carries the ORF label, with uncertain function. Trimming cost V 4 bases and J 4 bases; bases outside gene matches: 9. The CDR3 has 15 residues. In DNA, the CDR3 is TGCGCCAGCAGTCGGGGACGGGACAGGAGATACGAGCAGTACTTC. Protein sequence: CASSRGRDRRYEQYF.

Details on this clone: A junction boundary mismatches the germline segment, possibly from a read error. CDR3 protein: CASSLVTSGGSYEQYF. In DNA, the CDR3 is TGTGCTAGCAGCTTAGTTACTAGCGGGGGCTCCTACGAGCAGTACTTC. The chain links TRBV7-7 to TRBJ2-7, with 11 positions matching TRBD2. Germline CDR1 and CDR2: SSHAT and FNYEAQ (reference sequence). This CDR3 region has 16 residues.

The CDR3 reads CASSSPGTSSYEQYF. The CDR3, as DNA: TGTGCCAGCTCGTCTCCCGGGACTAGCTCCTACGAGCAGTACTTC. The rearrangement uses TRBV18 and TRBJ2-7, with TRBD2 matching 8 bases. The V gene's germline CDR1 is KGHSH and CDR2 LQKENI. V shed 6 bases and J 0 bases; nucleotides not matched to a gene: 7. The CDR3 sequence is 15 residues long. Combining the CDR3 with reference TRBV18 and TRBJ2-7 gives the whole variable domain NAGVMQNPRHLVRRRGQEARLRCSPMKGHSHVYWYRQLPEEGLKFMVYLQKENIIDESGMPKERFSAEFPKEGPSILRIQQVVRGDSAAYFCASSSPGTSSYEQYFGPGTRLTVT.

This rearrangement joins TRBV4-3 to TRBJ2-7, with 12 bases fitting TRBD2. With 0 bases clipped from V and 5 bases from J, the junction kept 8 bases outside the gene matches. The germline V gene has CDR1 LGHNA and CDR2 YSLEER. The CDR3 contains 17 residues. This chain's CDR3 is CASSQDPSGGARNEQYF. CDR3 coding DNA: TGCGCCAGCAGCCAAGATCCTAGCGGGGGGGCAAGGAACGAGCAGTACTTC.